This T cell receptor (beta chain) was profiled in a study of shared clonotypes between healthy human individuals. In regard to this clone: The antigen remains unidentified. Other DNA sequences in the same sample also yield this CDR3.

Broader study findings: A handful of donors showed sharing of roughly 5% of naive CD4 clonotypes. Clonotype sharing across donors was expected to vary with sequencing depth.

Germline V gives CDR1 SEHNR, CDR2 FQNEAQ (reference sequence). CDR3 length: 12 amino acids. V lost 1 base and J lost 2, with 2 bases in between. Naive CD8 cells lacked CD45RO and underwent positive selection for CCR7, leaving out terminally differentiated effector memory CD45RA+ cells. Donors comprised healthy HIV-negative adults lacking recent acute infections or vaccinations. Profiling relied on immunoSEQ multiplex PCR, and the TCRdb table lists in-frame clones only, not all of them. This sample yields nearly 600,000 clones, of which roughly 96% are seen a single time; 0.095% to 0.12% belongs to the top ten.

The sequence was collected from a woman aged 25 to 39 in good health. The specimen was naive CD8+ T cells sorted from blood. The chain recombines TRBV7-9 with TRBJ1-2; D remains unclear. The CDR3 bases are TGTGCCAGCAGCTTAGACAACTATGGCTACACCTTC. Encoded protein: CASSLDNYGYTF.